This is a list of T cell receptor beta chains from one sample in a study of cytomegalovirus exposure and HLA in healthy donors. Profiling relied on immunoSEQ multiplex PCR, and the TCRdb table lists in-frame clones only, not all of them. The data hold about 120,000 clones, with over 75% observed a single time. Sequencing was carried out using PBMCs. Receptors were obtained from a man aged 18 to 29 in good health and CMV-seropositive. Both conserved end residues are part of each CDR3. D genes are given only for firm matches. Rows may omit the clone size; those that give it use once, few, many or a size class.

>TRBV29-1|NA|TRBJ1-2|NA
TGCAGCGTTGGTCCCCTATCGAGGGAGGTGGGGGGCTACACCTTC
CSVGPLSREVGGYTF
>TRBV5-6|NA|TRBJ2-1|TRBD1
TGTGCCAGCAGCTGGACAGGGTCGGATGAGCAGTTCTTC
CASSWTGSDEQFF
>TRBV7-2|few|TRBJ1-5|NA
TGTGCCAGCAGCTTAGGTCCTGGGGCTCGGCAGCCCCAGCATTTT
CASSLGPGARQPQHF
>TRBV6-1|NA|TRBJ1-2|NA
TGTGCCAGCAGTGCGACAGGAGGAACTAACTATGGCTACACCTTC
CASSATGGTNYGYTF
>TRBV7-6|NA|TRBJ1-5|NA
TGTGCCAGCAGCCTCTCTAGCAATCAGCCCCAGCATTTT
CASSLSSNQPQHF
>TRBV10-3|few|TRBJ1-5|NA
TGTGCCATCAGTGAGTCTGAGAATCAGCCCCAGCATTTT
CAISESENQPQHF
>TRBV4-2|NA|TRBJ1-5|NA
TGTGCCAGCGGGGGGGGACAGCCCCAGCATTTT
CASGGGQPQHF
>TRBV19|NA|TRBJ1-1|NA
TGTGCCAGTAGTATAGAGGAGGGGGGGGCTGAAGCTTTCTTT
CASSIEEGGAEAFF
>TRBV27|NA|TRBJ2-2|NA
TGTGCCAGCAGTTTTTCAGCGAACACCGGGGAGCTGTTTTTT
CASSFSANTGELFF
>TRBV27|once|TRBJ2-3|TRBD2
TGTGCCAGCAGTTTATCTAGCGGGGGCGCGGATACGCAGTATTTT
CASSLSSGGADTQYF
>TRBV11-2|few|TRBJ2-7|NA
TGTGCCAGGAAGCACAGGGTAGTCTACGAGCAGTACTTC
CARKHRVVYEQYF
>TRBV11-2|NA|TRBJ2-2|NA
TGTGCCAGCAGCTTGAGGAGGACGAACACCGGGGAGCTGTTTTTT
CASSLRRTNTGELFF
>TRBV7-8|once|TRBJ2-2|NA
TGTGCCAGCAGCCCGGAGCGGGCCCACGGGGAGCTGTTTTTT
CASSPERAHGELFF
>TRBV6-6|NA|TRBJ2-7|NA
TGTGCCAGCAGTTACTGGGCGAGAGACAGTACCTACGAGCAGTACTTC
CASSYWARDSTYEQYF
>TRBV7-9|NA|TRBJ1-3|NA
TGTGCCAGCAGCTTGCTCCGGGACTCTGGAAACACCATATATTTT
CASSLLRDSGNTIYF
>TRBV27|NA|TRBJ2-7|NA
TGTGCCAGCAGTTTAAGTACAGGGAGACCCTACGAGCAGTACTTC
CASSLSTGRPYEQYF
>TRBV27|NA|TRBJ2-1|TRBD1
TGTGCCAGCAGTTTAGGCTCGGGACAGTTTCACAATGAGCAGTTCTTC
CASSLGSGQFHNEQFF
>TRBV6-1|NA|TRBJ1-6|NA
TGTGCCAGCAGTGAACTCGAGGGAACTTCACCCCTCCACTTT
CASSELEGTSPLHF
>TRBV15|NA|TRBJ2-5|TRBD1
TGTGCGACAGGGGATTGGGAGACCCAGTACTTC
CATGDWETQYF
>TRBV7-9|NA|TRBJ1-2|NA
TGTTCCAGCAGCTTAACCCCGGAGTCGGTTAACTATGGCTACACCTTC
CSSSLTPESVNYGYTF
>TRBV6-5|NA|TRBJ1-5|NA
TGTGCCAGCAGTTACTCCCCGGGAGGCAATCAGCCCCAGCATTTT
CASSYSPGGNQPQHF
>TRBV5-1|NA|TRBJ2-5|TRBD1
TGCGCCAGCAGCCTCCGGGACAGGGAATACAAAGAGACCCAGTACTTC
CASSLRDREYKETQYF
>TRBV30|NA|TRBJ2-1|NA
TGTGCCTGGAGTCCTACAGGGAGCTCCTACAATGAGCAGTTCTTC
CAWSPTGSSYNEQFF
>TRBV5-1|once|TRBJ2-3|NA
TGCGCCAGCAGCCCCGGGGTTGGTAGCACAGATACGCAGTATTTT
CASSPGVGSTDTQYF
>TRBV19|once|TRBJ1-5|TRBD1
TGTGCCAGTAGTCTCAGACAGGGGCAGGGTCAGCCCCAGCATTTT
CASSLRQGQGQPQHF
>TRBV2|NA|TRBJ2-3|NA
TGTGCCAGCAGTTATACTAGTCCTAGTGGTGATCCGCAGTATTTT
CASSYTSPSGDPQYF
>TRBV2|NA|TRBJ2-1|NA
TGTGCCAGCAGAACGGGACTTTACAATGAGCAGTTCTTC
CASRTGLYNEQFF
>TRBV7-9|NA|TRBJ2-1|NA
TGTGCCAGCAGCGAGGGACTTCCCTACAATGAGCAGTTCTTC
CASSEGLPYNEQFF
>TRBV30|NA|TRBJ1-2|NA
TGTGCCTGGAGCCCCGGGACACGGACGTCGGGTGACTTC
CAWSPGTRTSGDF
>TRBV19|NA|TRBJ2-1|TRBD2
TGTGCCAGTAGTATAGCAGCGGGGGGTCAGAGTGAGCAGTTCTTC
CASSIAAGGQSEQFF
>TRBV6-5|few|TRBJ1-2|NA
TGTGCCAGCAGTTACTCCCCAGGCCCAGCTAACTATGGCTACACCTTC
CASSYSPGPANYGYTF
>TRBV7-9|NA|TRBJ2-7|TRBD2
TGTGCCAGCAGCTTAGTAGAGCGGGACGGCTACGAGCAGTACTTC
CASSLVERDGYEQYF
>TRBV7-7|NA|TRBJ2-7|NA
TGTGCTAGCAGTTCAACAGGGACCGAGCAGTACTTC
CASSSTGTEQYF
>TRBV11-3|NA|TRBJ1-1|NA
TGTGCCAGCAGACCCACGGGGATCGACACTGAAGCTTTCTTT
CASRPTGIDTEAFF
>TRBV30|NA|TRBJ2-3|NA
TGTGCCTGGACGAGGTCGAGGACAGATACGCAGTATTTT
CAWTRSRTDTQYF
>TRBV14|NA|TRBJ2-2|TRBD2
TGTGCCAGCAGTCGCAGGATAGGACTAGCGGGAGCGAGCACCGGGGAGCTGTTTTTT
CASSRRIGLAGASTGELFF
>TRBV7-8|NA|TRBJ2-3|NA
TGTGCCAGCGGGAATAGCGGCATAAGGTCAGATACGCAGTATTTT
CASGNSGIRSDTQYF
>TRBV19|NA|TRBJ1-5|NA
TGTGCCAGTAGTTCTACCTTGGGCAGGGTGGATCAGCCCCAGCATTTT
CASSSTLGRVDQPQHF
>TRBV6-1|NA|TRBJ2-6|TRBD2
TGTGCCAGCAGTGAAGAACTAGCGGGGGGTGGGGCCAACGGCCTGACTTTC
CASSEELAGGGANGLTF
>TRBV7-2|NA|TRBJ2-3|NA
TGTGCCAGCAGCACCGGACTCTTCACAGATACGCAGTATTTT
CASSTGLFTDTQYF
>TRBV4-1|NA|TRBJ1-5|NA
TGCGCCAGCAGCCCACAGGAAAATCAGCCCCAGCATTTT
CASSPQENQPQHF
>TRBV5-4|NA|TRBJ1-2|NA
TGTGCCAGCAGCGCCCGGGGTTTCATAAACTATGGCTACACCTTC
CASSARGFINYGYTF
>TRBV4-2|NA|TRBJ2-3|TRBD2
TGTGCCAGCAGCCAAGGAGTAGCGGGAGGGCGCGGGGTTCTAGATACGCAGTATTTT
CASSQGVAGGRGVLDTQYF
>TRBV6-1|NA|TRBJ2-5|TRBD2
TGTGCCACCCGGGGACTAGCGGGAAGTGAGACCCAGTACTTC
CATRGLAGSETQYF
>TRBV6-6|few|TRBJ1-2|TRBD1
TGTGCCAGCAGGCCACAGGGGGCGCGCTATGGCTACACCTTC
CASRPQGARYGYTF
>TRBV5-6|NA|TRBJ1-1|NA
TGTGCCAGCAGCGTGAGTGTTCTTGAAGCTTTCTTT
CASSVSVLEAFF
>TRBV23-1|NA|TRBJ1-5|TRBD1
TGCGCCAGCAGTTTGCAGGGGGCGCGCGGCAATCAGCCCCAGCATTTT
CASSLQGARGNQPQHF
>TRBV7-9|NA|TRBJ2-5|NA
TGTGCCAGCAGCTTTGGTGTCAGGGGCTCGGAGACCCAGTACTTC
CASSFGVRGSETQYF
>TRBV29-1|few|TRBJ2-2|NA
TGCAGCGTGGGGCGGGGAACCGGGGAGCTGTTTTTT
CSVGRGTGELFF
>TRBV7-9|NA|TRBJ1-2|NA
TGTGCCAGCAGCCGATCGACAGGATACTATGGCTACACCTTC
CASSRSTGYYGYTF
>TRBV5-6|NA|TRBJ2-3|NA
TGTGCCAGCAGAACCCGGGACTACTTAGGGGGTACGCAGTATTTT
CASRTRDYLGGTQYF
>TRBV5-1|NA|TRBJ1-2|NA
TGCGCCAGCAGCTTGGGAGACTATGGCTACACCTTC
CASSLGDYGYTF
>TRBV5-4|few|TRBJ2-2|NA
TGTGCCAGCAGCTTGAATAGGGAGGCCGGGGAGCTGTTTTTT
CASSLNREAGELFF
>TRBV28|NA|TRBJ1-2|NA
TGTGCCAGCAGTTTAATCAGGTCCGCGCTCGTCTATGGCTACACCTTC
CASSLIRSALVYGYTF
>TRBV29-1|few|TRBJ2-3|TRBD2
TGCAGCGCCCTGGGACTAGCGGGGCCTAGCACAGATACGCAGTATTTT
CSALGLAGPSTDTQYF